This TCR beta chain was found in a study of Tregs in tolerant kidney transplant recipients. Measured with immunoSEQ multiplex PCR; TCRdb has only the in-frame clones, and not every one. In total, the table holds about 48,000 clones. Remarks on this clone: The antigen remains unidentified. Coverage ceases 3 residues before the CDR3 finishes, and the germline J gene fills in the end.

Study-wide results and caveats: Biological reproducibility was not directly addressed in this study. Donor-specific Treg expansion exceeded global Treg expansion in tolerant patients, suggesting antigen drive. The most relevant donor-specific Treg TCRbeta repertoire apparently came from expansion with activated donor B cells.

Deletions cut 4 bases from V and 2 bases from J, with 14 bases between. Germline V gene data show CDR1 as SNHLY and CDR2 as FYNNEI. The CDR3 spans 15 residues. The sequenced sample was CD4+ T cells from blood, obtained before the transplant. The rearrangement uses TRBV2 and TRBJ2-5; tentatively, D is TRBD2 (6 bases). This TCR came from a human donor who received a combined kidney and bone marrow transplant. CDR3 in amino acids: CASSGGAGLQETQYF. CDR3 DNA (partial): TGTGCCAGCAGTGGGGGAGCGGGTCTTCAAGAGACC.